This TCR beta chain stems from a study of metastatic and nonmetastatic thyroid tumors. Turning to the study itself: Comparison of repertoires was carried out across blood and tumor or nodule tissue from malignant and benign thyroid patients.

Findings and limits, study-wide: According to reports, the diversity of TCR beta was significantly higher in malignant thyroid tumors than in benign nodules, and this held in both blood and tumor samples.

Original analysis: Clinicopathological groups differed in CDR3, with these differences serving to build a distant-metastasis classifier for papillary thyroid cancer. TCRdb re-called clones from the PCR reads using MiXCR. TCRdb, not the authors, supplied the V and J calls. This table holds 50,000 to 70,000 clones, 4% to 4.5% found once. There were no patients who had received any treatment before thyroid surgery. As concerns this clone: Antigen: not known. Being one base from a much bigger clone, this may be a read error.

V was cut by 5 bases and J by 0 bases, with 11 bases left in between. The CDR3 loop spans 14 amino acids. CDR1 and CDR2 from the germline V gene are SQVTM and ANQGSEA. The genes are TRBV29-1 and TRBJ2-1; no definite D call. This sequence was found in a female donor with papillary thyroid cancer or a benign thyroid nodule (not recorded which). Some clones in this sample may be carry-over from other donors' samples. Sequenced sample: blood. The CDR3 here is CSVRGRSSYNEQFF. The CDR3 DNA follows: TGCAGCGTTAGAGGCCGAAGCTCCTACAATGAGCAGTTCTTC.